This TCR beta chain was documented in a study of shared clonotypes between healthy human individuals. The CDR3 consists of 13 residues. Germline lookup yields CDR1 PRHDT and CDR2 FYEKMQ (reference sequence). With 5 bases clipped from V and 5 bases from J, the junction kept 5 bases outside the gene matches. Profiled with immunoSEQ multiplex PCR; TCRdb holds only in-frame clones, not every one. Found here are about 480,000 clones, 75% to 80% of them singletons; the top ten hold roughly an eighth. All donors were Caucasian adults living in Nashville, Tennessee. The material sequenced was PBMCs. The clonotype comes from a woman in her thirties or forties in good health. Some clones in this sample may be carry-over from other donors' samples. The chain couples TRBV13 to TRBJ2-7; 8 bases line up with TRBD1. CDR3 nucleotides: TGTGCCAGCAGCAGGGGACAGGTCCACGAGCAGTACTTC. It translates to CASSRGQVHEQYF.